Listed below are T cell receptor beta chains from one sample, sequenced in a study of control samples from healthy donors and cancer patients. Assay: immunoSEQ multiplex PCR; the TCRdb copy retains only in-frame clones and omits some. The table has approximately 100,000 clones, around 89% seen once. Sequencing input: blood. The receptors originated from a woman in her fifties or sixties in good health. Both conserved end residues are part of each CDR3. The order of the fields is D gene, CDR3 length, V gene, clone size, J gene, CDR3 DNA, CDR3 protein. A D gene is named only where the DNA matches it firmly. Not all rows give a size; the values are once, few, many and, for expanded clones, a class.

D: .
length: 15
V: TRBV7-2
size: .
J: TRBJ2-2
DNA: TGTGCCAGCAGCCCGTTGTGGGAGAACACCGGGGAGCTGTTTTTT
CDR3: CASSPLWENTGELFF

D: .
length: 16
V: TRBV24-1
size: .
J: TRBJ1-5
DNA: TGTGCCACCAGTGGCGGGGTGAGGCTAGTGGATCAGCCCCAGCATTTT
CDR3: CATSGGVRLVDQPQHF

D: .
length: 14
V: TRBV5-3
size: .
J: TRBJ2-1
DNA: TGTGCCAGAAGCCGAGGTAAGCGGGACAATGAGCAGTTCTTC
CDR3: CARSRGKRDNEQFF

D: .
length: 17
V: TRBV9
size: .
J: TRBJ2-6
DNA: TGTGCCAGCAGCGGACAGGATCCCAGCTCTGGGGCCAACGTCCTGACTTTC
CDR3: CASSGQDPSSGANVLTF

D: .
length: 15
V: TRBV6-4
size: once
J: TRBJ2-3
DNA: TGTGCCAGCAGTGAACAGGGGGAGGGGACAGATACGCAGTATTTT
CDR3: CASSEQGEGTDTQYF

D: .
length: 12
V: TRBV11-3
size: .
J: TRBJ2-5
DNA: TGTGCCAGCAGCCGCGACAGCGAGACCCAGTACTTC
CDR3: CASSRDSETQYF

D: TRBD2
length: 17
V: TRBV6-1
size: .
J: TRBJ2-2
DNA: TGTGCCAGCAGTGAGGGGTTAGCGGGAACTATAACCGGGGAGCTGTTTTTT
CDR3: CASSEGLAGTITGELFF

D: .
length: 15
V: TRBV5-4
size: .
J: TRBJ1-1
DNA: TGTGCCAGCAGCCAAACACGGGACGGAAACACTGAAGCTTTCTTT
CDR3: CASSQTRDGNTEAFF

D: .
length: 15
V: TRBV5-4
size: .
J: TRBJ2-1
DNA: TGTGCCAGCAGCAGTCTAAGAGAAGTTTTTGATGAGCAGTTCTTC
CDR3: CASSSLREVFDEQFF

D: TRBD2
length: 18
V: TRBV6-1
size: .
J: TRBJ2-5
DNA: TGTGCCAGCAGTGAACCGTCACTAGCGGGGGGCCTCAGAGAGACCCAGTACTTC
CDR3: CASSEPSLAGGLRETQYF

D: TRBD1
length: 14
V: TRBV9
size: once
J: TRBJ1-3
DNA: TGTGCCAGCAGCCCAGGGGGGTCTGGAAACACCATATATTTT
CDR3: CASSPGGSGNTIYF

D: TRBD2
length: 15
V: TRBV3-1/TRBV3-2
size: .
J: TRBJ2-5
DNA: TGTGCCAGCAGCCATCTACTAGCGGGGCAAGAGACCCAGTACTTC
CDR3: CASSHLLAGQETQYF

D: .
length: 16
V: TRBV4-1
size: .
J: TRBJ2-3
DNA: TGCGCCAGCAGCCAAGATCCCGGGACTAGCACAGATACGCAGTATTTT
CDR3: CASSQDPGTSTDTQYF

D: TRBD1
length: 14
V: TRBV9
size: .
J: TRBJ1-1
DNA: TGTGCCAGCAGTGAGGGACAGCCAAACACTGAAGCTTTCTTT
CDR3: CASSEGQPNTEAFF

D: .
length: 14
V: TRBV2
size: .
J: TRBJ1-5
DNA: TGTGCCAGCAGTGTCATTACGAGCAATCAGCCCCAGCATTTT
CDR3: CASSVITSNQPQHF

D: TRBD2
length: 16
V: TRBV5-5
size: .
J: TRBJ2-1
DNA: TGTGCCAGCAGCCCGCCTCGACTAGCGGGGGGGGTGGAGCAGTTCTTC
CDR3: CASSPPRLAGGVEQFF

D: .
length: 12
V: TRBV11-2
size: .
J: TRBJ2-1
DNA: TGTGCCAGCAGCTCACTAGCCCCTGAGCAGTTCTTC
CDR3: CASSSLAPEQFF

D: .
length: 13
V: TRBV5-1
size: .
J: TRBJ2-7
DNA: TGCGCCAGCAGCTTGGAGTACGGCTACGAGCAGTACTTC
CDR3: CASSLEYGYEQYF

D: TRBD1
length: 15
V: TRBV19
size: .
J: TRBJ1-6
DNA: TGTGCCAGTAGTATAGGGACAGGGGCCAATTCACCCCTCCACTTT
CDR3: CASSIGTGANSPLHF

D: .
length: 13
V: TRBV6-5
size: .
J: TRBJ2-3
DNA: TGTGCCAGCAGTTACTCCGGCCGGGATACGCAGTATTTT
CDR3: CASSYSGRDTQYF

D: TRBD1
length: 16
V: TRBV30
size: .
J: TRBJ1-6
DNA: TGTGCCTGGGGGAGGGGACAGGGGATTCTCGATTCACCCCTCCACTTT
CDR3: CAWGRGQGILDSPLHF

D: TRBD1
length: 13
V: TRBV12-3/TRBV12-4
size: .
J: TRBJ1-5
DNA: TGTGCCAGCAAGGGACAGGGGATCCAGCCCCAGCATTTT
CDR3: CASKGQGIQPQHF

D: .
length: 13
V: TRBV9
size: .
J: TRBJ2-3
DNA: TGTGCCAGCAGCGTACAGGCCCAAGATACGCAGTATTTT
CDR3: CASSVQAQDTQYF

D: .
length: 15
V: TRBV6-5
size: .
J: TRBJ1-2
DNA: TGTGCCAGCAGTTACTCCTGGGGTCCCTTCTATGGCTACACCTTC
CDR3: CASSYSWGPFYGYTF

D: TRBD1
length: 14
V: TRBV7-8
size: .
J: TRBJ1-1
DNA: TGTGCCAGCACCCCGGGACAGTTGAACACTGAAGCTTTCTTT
CDR3: CASTPGQLNTEAFF

D: .
length: 14
V: TRBV30
size: few
J: TRBJ2-3
DNA: TGTGCCTGGAGTGTTGGCGGAGGAGGGGATACGCAGTATTTT
CDR3: CAWSVGGGGDTQYF

D: .
length: 14
V: TRBV27
size: .
J: TRBJ1-4
DNA: TGTGCCAGCAGCACCGAATGGTCTAATGAAAAACTGTTTTTT
CDR3: CASSTEWSNEKLFF

D: .
length: 16
V: TRBV19
size: .
J: TRBJ1-1
DNA: TGTGCCAGTAGTATACTTCAGGGGCGGGGGAACACTGAAGCTTTCTTT
CDR3: CASSILQGRGNTEAFF

D: .
length: 12
V: TRBV7-3
size: .
J: TRBJ2-2
DNA: TGTGCCAGCAGCCGGGACACCGGGGAGCTGTTTTTT
CDR3: CASSRDTGELFF

D: .
length: 14
V: TRBV13
size: .
J: TRBJ2-3
DNA: TGTGCCAGCAGCTCACCCCAAAATTATAATACGCAGTATTTT
CDR3: CASSSPQNYNTQYF

D: .
length: 12
V: TRBV5-4
size: .
J: TRBJ2-5
DNA: TGTGCCAGCAGCGGTCGTAGCGAGACCCAGTACTTC
CDR3: CASSGRSETQYF